The 17 T cell receptor beta chains listed next were all sequenced from one sample in a study of shared clonotypes between healthy human individuals. Sequenced by immunoSEQ multiplex PCR; TCRdb stores in-frame clones only, minus some. The sample includes roughly 1 million clones, 75% seen only once; the top ten take around 1.4%. Material: memory CD4+ T cells sorted from blood. As for subset: CD45RA-negative fraction. Source of these receptors: a man aged 18 to 30 in good health.

The chain couples TRBV14 to TRBJ2-1, with D possibly TRBD2 on 6 matching bases. Germline assignment: CDR1 SGHDN and CDR2 FVKESK. The CDR3 spans 13 residues. Trimming took off 4 bases at V and 7 bases at J, with 11 bases between the two ends. This CDR3 reads CASSRAGGNEQFF. The CDR3 DNA follows: TGTGCCAGCAGCCGAGCCGGGGGAAATGAGCAGTTCTTC.

In this sample, this clone turned up a few times. The chain recombines TRBV19 with TRBJ1-5; a weak D match, TRBD1 (6 bases). From germline, CDR1 is LNHDA and CDR2 SQIVND (reference sequence). Trimming removed 7 bases from V and 4 bases from J, with 17 bases in between. The CDR3 length is 15 residues. In DNA form, the CDR3 reads TGTGCCAGTACGACATCAGGACAGACAAATCAGCCCCAGCATTTT. Translated, it gives CASTTSGQTNQPQHF.

This sequence joins TRBV6-5 and TRBJ1-5, with D possibly TRBD1 on 5 matching bases. Germline CDR1 MNHEY, CDR2 SVGAGI. Trimming stripped 2 bases from V and 6 bases from J, with 11 bases between. This CDR3 is built from 14 residues. The CDR3 loop is CASSYGGMGQPQHF. CDR3 DNA sequence: TGTGCCAGCAGTTACGGGGGGATGGGTCAGCCCCAGCATTTT.

The chain couples TRBV5-1 to TRBJ1-5; 9 nucleotides match TRBD1. J gave up 4 bases and V 4 bases, and 6 bases lay outside the gene matches. The CDR3 has 15 amino acids. Germline V gives CDR1 SGHRS, CDR2 YFSETQ. DNA of the CDR3: TGCGCCAGCAGCCCGACAGGGGGGGGAAATCAGCCCCAGCATTTT. Residues: CASSPTGGGNQPQHF.

The V and J genes are TRBV9 and TRBJ2-7, with 8 nucleotides matching TRBD2. CDR1 is SGDLS and CDR2 is YYNGEE in the germline V gene. This CDR3 is built from 15 residues. J lost 5 bases, V lost 4 bases, and 11 bases had no gene match. CDR3 sequence: CASSPSGRADHEQYF. CDR3 sequence (DNA): TGTGCCAGCAGCCCGAGCGGGAGAGCTGATCACGAGCAGTACTTC.

This clone was seen a few times. V is TRBV7-6 and J is TRBJ1-3; a possible D gene is TRBD1 (5 bases). V lost 4 bases, J lost 6 bases, and 13 bases lay in between. The germline V gene has CDR1 SGHVS and CDR2 FNYEAQ. This CDR3 region has 14 residues. For the CDR3, the DNA is TGTGCCAGCAGCTCCGGCAGGGCGGAAAACACCATATATTTT. As protein: CASSSGRAENTIYF.

The J gene is TRBJ2-2, the V gene TRBV9; D is unclear. Trimming pared 4 bases from V and 3 bases from J, leaving 19 bases between. Germline CDR1 is SGDLS and CDR2 is YYNGEE. The CDR3 extends over 17 amino acids. The CDR3 coding sequence is TGTGCCAGCAGCCTAAGGGCGGCACCTACAGACACCGGGGAGCTGTTTTTT. Its protein is CASSLRAAPTDTGELFF.

This chain joins TRBV29-1 and TRBJ1-2, with unresolved D. The CDR3 is 13 amino acids. Trimming took 4 bases from V and 2 from J, leaving 11 bases between them. CDR1 and CDR2 from the germline V gene are SQVTM and ANQGSEA. The CDR3 DNA is TGCAGCGTTGCGGCGGGGATAAACTATGGCTACACCTTC. Its translation is CSVAAGINYGYTF.

The chain carries TRBV6-6 and TRBJ1-3, with D perhaps matching TRBD1 (5 bases). Germline V gene lookup returns CDR1 MNHNY and CDR2 SVGAGI (reference sequence). The CDR3 is 15 amino acids. V shed 6 bases and J shed 0 bases, with 12 bases lying between them. The CDR3 sequence is CASRGPFSSGNTIYF. CDR3 in DNA: TGTGCCAGCAGGGGACCCTTCAGCTCTGGAAACACCATATATTTT.

V gene TRBV14 combines with J gene TRBJ1-2; no reliable D call. The V gene's germline CDR1 is SGHDN and CDR2 FVKESK. With 2 bases removed from V and 7 bases from J, the gap between germline ends came to 11 bases. The CDR3 has 13 amino acids. CDR3: CASSQIPQSGYTF. The CDR3 DNA reads TGTGCCAGCAGCCAAATCCCACAAAGTGGCTACACCTTC.

The chain employs TRBV2 and TRBJ2-4; D possibly corresponds to TRBD2 (5 bases). Trimming left V 6 bases short and J 7 bases short, with 10 bases between. The CDR3 has 12 residues. The germline CDR1 and CDR2 sequences are SNHLY and FYNNEI. Written as DNA, the CDR3 is TGTGCCAGCAGCACTAGTGGGAACATTCAGTACTTC. It codes for CASSTSGNIQYF.

The chain carries TRBV29-1 and TRBJ1-2; 9 bases align to TRBD1. Germline CDR1 and CDR2: SQVTM and ANQGSEA. V lost 4 bases, J lost 6 bases, and 3 bases stayed unmatched. The length of the CDR3 is 12 residues. Written as DNA, the CDR3 is TGCAGCGTTGCCGGACAGGGGAATGGCTACACCTTC. Translation: CSVAGQGNGYTF.

Details on this clone: Distinct nucleotide sequences in the sample also encode this CDR3. The chain employs TRBV2 and TRBJ2-5; TRBD2 matches at 13 bases. CDR3 size: 15 residues. V dropped 6 bases and J dropped 2; count of bases not matched to a gene: 3. Germline CDR1 and CDR2: SNHLY and FYNNEI. CDR3 amino acids: CASRGTSGVQETQYF. CDR3 DNA sequence: TGTGCCAGCAGAGGGACTAGCGGGGTTCAAGAGACCCAGTACTTC.

This clone was detected once. This sequence joins TRBV5-6 and TRBJ2-7; possibly TRBD1 for D (6 bases). V was trimmed by 1 base and J by 2 bases, leaving 10 bases between them. CDR1 and CDR2 (germline): SGHDT, YYEEEE. The CDR3 is 14 amino acids. CDR3 coding DNA: TGTGCCAGCAGCTTGTCGGGACATACCTACGAGCAGTACTTC. Encoded protein: CASSLSGHTYEQYF.

This sequence joins TRBV7-2 and TRBJ2-3; D could derive from TRBD1 or TRBD2 (6 bases each). Germline V gives CDR1 SGHTA, CDR2 FQGNSA. The CDR3 is 15 residues long. Trimming left V 7 bases short and J 0 bases short, with 14 bases between. The CDR3 region is CASTERGGSTDTQYF. The CDR3 DNA reads as TGTGCCAGCACTGAAAGAGGGGGGAGCACAGATACGCAGTATTTT.

The chain recombines TRBV19 with TRBJ1-5; perhaps TRBD1 as D (6 bases). V lost 4 bases and J lost 0, with 13 bases in between. Germline values: CDR1 LNHDA, CDR2 SQIVND (reference sequence). There are 16 residues in the CDR3. In nucleotides, the CDR3 is TGTGCCAGTAGTAAGGACAGCGGTTATAGCAATCAGCCCCAGCATTTT. Its protein product is CASSKDSGYSNQPQHF.

The chain employs TRBV5-6 and TRBJ1-2; D may be TRBD1 (6 bases). The CDR3 is made up of 11 amino acids. Germline lookup yields CDR1 SGHDT and CDR2 YYEEEE. Deletions cut 2 bases from V and 9 bases from J, with 8 bases between. The CDR3 coding sequence is TGTGCCAGCAGCTTAAGGGACAGCTACACCTTC. Residues: CASSLRDSYTF.